This T cell receptor beta chain is drawn from a study of blood T cell repertoires in COVID-19. Unmatched junction bases numbered 6, after V lost 1 base and J lost 7 bases. Germline CDR1 and CDR2: SGHNT and YYREEE (reference sequence). CDR3 length: 14 amino acids. Authors' data handling: How many nucleated cells were present was estimated from reference gene primer amplification. TCRdb's table, derived via immunoSEQ multiplex PCR, lists solely in-frame clones and lacks some. V, J and clone size reflect that table, while D and trimming were determined from the DNA. The sample contains some 120,000 clones, about nine tenths of which appear only once.

Sequencing was carried out using peripheral blood. The chain couples TRBV5-4 to TRBJ2-5, with 8 bases identical to TRBD1. The sequence derives from a man in his 60s with COVID-19, enrolled during active disease. Here the CDR3 DNA reads TGTGCCAGCAGCTTGCCGGACAGGGAAGGGACCCAGTACTTC. This sequence encodes CASSLPDREGTQYF. Full variable domain (missing parts from reference TRBV5-4 and TRBJ2-5): ETGVTQSPTHLIKTRGQQVTLRCSSQSGHNTVSWYQQALGQGPQFIFQYYREEENGRGNFPPRFSGLQFPNYSSELNVNALELDDSALYLCASSLPDREGTQYFGPGTRLLVL.